The 32 T cell receptor beta chains below were found in one sample sequenced in a study of shared clonotypes between healthy human individuals. Using immunoSEQ multiplex PCR, the repertoire was profiled, and TCRdb retains in-frame clones only, with some absent. The table has about 1.5 million clones, 95% to 99% seen once. The sequenced sample was naive CD4+ T cells sorted from blood. The subset here: CD45RA+ positively selected. The receptors originated from a man aged 25-40 years in good health.

This clone was found once. The chain employs TRBV2 and TRBJ1-1; tentative D call: TRBD1 (5 bases). V lost 8 bases and J 6 bases, leaving 19 bases between the germline ends. CDR3 length: 14 residues. Germline V gives CDR1 SNHLY, CDR2 FYNNEI. The CDR3 nucleotides read TGTGCCAGCGGGGGTGACATTAGGTACGCTGAAGCTTTCTTT. Protein: CASGGDIRYAEAFF.

A word on this clone: Compared with germline, one end of the junction differs, possibly owing to a read error. This rearrangement joins TRBV7-8 to TRBJ2-5, with 11 nucleotides matching TRBD2. CDR1 and CDR2 (germline): SGHVS, FQNEAQ. The CDR3 is 12 amino acids. This CDR3 reads CASSSFTSGSNF. CDR3 coding DNA: TGTGCCAGCAGCTCATTCACTAGCGGGAGTAACTTC.

This chain links TRBV5-1 with TRBJ2-3; D may be TRBD1 (7 bases). The germline V gene encodes CDR1 SGHRS and CDR2 YFSETQ. V gave up 6 bases and J gave up 5 bases, with 13 bases separating them. This CDR3 is 13 amino acids long. CDR3 in amino acids: CASTGQGGDTQYF. The CDR3 DNA reads TGCGCCAGCACCGGCCAGGGGGGAGATACGCAGTATTTT.

In DNA form, the CDR3 reads TGTGCCAGCAGCTTGGATCGGGGTAACTATGGCTACACCTTC. It is translated as CASSLDRGNYGYTF. The V call is TRBV5-6, the J call TRBJ1-2, with unresolved D. V lost 0 bases and J 1 base, leaving 7 bases between the germline ends. The CDR3 consists of 14 residues. Germline CDR1 SGHDT, CDR2 YYEEEE.

This sequence joins TRBV7-9 and TRBJ1-5; D is possibly TRBD1 (6 bases). Between the trimmed V and J ends, which lost 5 bases and 3 bases, there was a span of 20 bases. The CDR3 covers 17 residues. Germline CDR1 and CDR2: SEHNR and FQNEAQ (reference sequence). The CDR3 spells CASSPVVSRGINQPQHF. In DNA form, the CDR3 reads TGTGCCAGCAGCCCGGTTGTGAGCAGGGGAATCAATCAGCCCCAGCATTTT.

J is TRBJ2-3 and V is TRBV5-1; weak D call: TRBD1 (7 bases). V was pared by 0 bases and J by 3 bases, with 11 bases between. Germline V gene sequence: CDR1 SGHRS, CDR2 YFSETQ. The CDR3 runs 15 residues. This CDR3 reads CASSLDQGGTDTQYF. CDR3 DNA sequence: TGCGCCAGCAGCTTGGATCAGGGGGGAACAGATACGCAGTATTTT.

This chain uses TRBV18 with TRBJ2-1, with D perhaps matching TRBD1 (7 bases). The V and J ends lost 0 bases and 12 bases respectively, with 9 bases between them. The CDR3 spans 12 residues. CDR1 and CDR2 from the germline V gene are KGHSH and LQKENI. The CDR3 spells CASSPPEGAQFF. Written as DNA, the CDR3 is TGTGCCAGCTCACCACCGGAGGGGGCGCAGTTCTTC.

Here the CDR3 DNA reads TGTGCCAGCAGTTTGACAGGACGCCGCTATGGCTACACCTTC. This sequence encodes CASSLTGRRYGYTF. This chain links TRBV28 with TRBJ1-2; possible D gene TRBD1, 6 bases. This CDR3 spans 14 amino acids. Deletions cut 3 bases from V and 4 bases from J, with 12 bases between. CDR1 is MDHEN, CDR2 SYDVKM, per germline.

This chain joins TRBV7-2 and TRBJ2-1; TRBD2 aligns across 7 bases. The CDR3 is 14 residues long. V lost 0 bases to trimming and J lost 6 bases; unmatched junction nucleotides: 2. From germline, CDR1 is SGHTA and CDR2 FQGNSA. CDR3 region: CASSLALAANEQFF. The CDR3 DNA follows: TGTGCCAGCAGCTTAGCCCTAGCGGCCAATGAGCAGTTCTTC. Combining the CDR3 with reference TRBV7-2 and TRBJ2-1 gives the whole variable domain GAGVSQSPSNKVTEKGKDVELRCDPISGHTALYWYRQSLGQGLEFLIYFQGNSAPDKSGLPSDRFSAERTGGSVSTLTIQRTQQEDSAVYLCASSLALAANEQFFGPGTRLTVL.

The rearrangement joins TRBV5-1 to TRBJ2-7, with D possibly matching TRBD2 (5 bases). V dropped 3 bases and J dropped 2 bases, with 12 bases sitting between them. The CDR3 is made up of 14 amino acids. Germline V lookup: CDR1 SGHRS, CDR2 YFSETQ. This CDR3 reads CASSSPGTAYEQYF. The CDR3 nucleotides are TGCGCCAGCAGCTCACCGGGAACCGCCTACGAGCAGTACTTC.

A single count supports this clone. V usage is TRBV10-1 and J usage is TRBJ2-7; the match to TRBD2 covers 14 bases. The length of the CDR3 is 14 residues. Germline CDR1 and CDR2: WNHNN and SYGVQD (reference sequence). Losses at the gene ends were 6 bases for V and 5 bases for J; bases not matched to a gene: 3. The CDR3 coding sequence is TGCGCCAGCAGCGGGACTAGCGGGAGCCACGAGCAGTACTTC. Its translation is CASSGTSGSHEQYF.

The chain joins TRBV5-6 to TRBJ2-7, with D perhaps given as TRBD1 or TRBD2 (6 bases each). CDR3 length equals 14 residues. Germline V gene sequence: CDR1 SGHDT, CDR2 YYEEEE. Trimming took 2 bases from V and 5 from J, leaving 14 bases between them. DNA for the CDR3: TGTGCCAGCAGCTTACCGGGGGCCAACAACGAGCAGTACTTC. Protein: CASSLPGANNEQYF.

The J gene is TRBJ2-7, the V gene TRBV4-2; 9 bases match TRBD2. J lost 2 bases, V lost 2 bases, and 4 bases had no gene match. Germline V lookup: CDR1 LGHNA, CDR2 YNFKEQ. This CDR3 has 15 amino acids. CDR3 in amino acids: CASSQIKRGAYEQYF. As DNA, the CDR3 is TGTGCCAGCAGCCAAATAAAGCGGGGGGCCTACGAGCAGTACTTC.

This clone has only one observation. Here the CDR3 DNA reads TGCAGCGTTGAAGCGGGGGCCCGCACAGATACGCAGTATTTT. Its protein product is CSVEAGARTDTQYF. The J gene is TRBJ2-3, the V gene TRBV29-1, with D perhaps given as TRBD1 or TRBD2 (6 bases each). This CDR3 has 14 residues. The V end was cut by 1 base, the J end by 1 base, with 9 bases between. CDR1 SQVTM and CDR2 ANQGSEA come from the germline V gene.

The chain couples TRBV6-1 to TRBJ2-2; 7 bases agree with TRBD2. Trimming at V came to 1 base and at J to 7 bases, leaving 12 bases not matched to a gene. The CDR3 has 17 residues. The germline V gene has CDR1 MNHNS and CDR2 SASEGT. CDR3 in DNA: TGTGCCAGCAGTGAAGTCTTGGGGAGGGGAGGTAACGGGGAGCTGTTTTTT. Its protein product is CASSEVLGRGGNGELFF.

A single count supports this clone. The V and J genes are TRBV6-6 and TRBJ1-2; D perhaps matches TRBD1 (6 bases). Looked up from germline, CDR1 is MNHNY and CDR2 is SVGAGI (reference sequence). V was cut by 0 bases and J by 7 bases, with 15 bases left in between. CDR3 length equals 15 residues. CDR3 coding DNA: TGTGCCAGCAGTTACTCACAGGGTTGGTCTGGTGGCTACACCTTC. Protein product: CASSYSQGWSGGYTF.

This CDR3 is CASSARRSTDTQYF. CDR3 sequence (DNA): TGTGCCAGCAGCGCCCGTCGGAGCACAGATACGCAGTATTTT. This rearrangement joins TRBV9 to TRBJ2-3; D call uncertain. This CDR3 comprises 14 residues. Deletions cut 3 bases from V and 0 bases from J, with 8 bases between. Germline CDR1 reads SGDLS; CDR2 reads YYNGEE.

This clone was observed once. The J gene is TRBJ2-5, the V gene TRBV6-5; the D call may be TRBD1 or TRBD2 (5 bases each). The end of the DNA aligns better with TRBJ2-7, so the J call may be wrong. CDR1 and CDR2 (germline): MNHEY, SVGAGI. This CDR3 is built from 16 residues. The CDR3, as DNA: TGTGCCAGCAGTTACACAGCCGGGACCTCTTCGTACGAGCAGTACTTC. It is translated as CASSYTAGTSSYEQYF.

V and J are TRBV11-2 and TRBJ1-1; possibly TRBD1 for D (5 bases). CDR3 length: 16 residues. The V gene's germline CDR1 is SGHAT and CDR2 FQNNGV. Trimming left V 3 bases short and J 5 bases short, with 19 bases between. Written as DNA, the CDR3 is TGTGCCAGCAGCTTGAGACATACAGGTTTTCTTACTGAAGCTTTCTTT. Its protein product is CASSLRHTGFLTEAFF.

The genes are TRBV5-4 and TRBJ2-1; the D is unclear. CDR3 size: 15 residues. Trimming shortened V by 2 bases and J by 2 bases, and 11 bases separated the two germline ends. CDR1 and CDR2 (germline): SGHNT, YYREEE (reference sequence). The CDR3 bases are TGTGCCAGCAGCTTCCCTGGGCCAGCCTACAATGAGCAGTTCTTC. This translates into CASSFPGPAYNEQFF. The complete variable domain, with remaining parts taken from reference TRBV5-4 and TRBJ2-1, reads ETGVTQSPTHLIKTRGQQVTLRCSSQSGHNTVSWYQQALGQGPQFIFQYYREEENGRGNFPPRFSGLQFPNYSSELNVNALELDDSALYLCASSFPGPAYNEQFFGPGTRLTVL.

V gene TRBV5-1 combines with J gene TRBJ1-4; 7 bases map to TRBD1. CDR3 length: 13 residues. Trimming removed 4 bases from V and 10 bases from J; junction bases left unmatched: 7. Per germline, CDR1 SGHRS and CDR2 YFSETQ. The CDR3 reads CASSGRQGGKLFF. The CDR3 DNA reads TGCGCCAGCAGCGGTCGACAGGGAGGAAAACTGTTTTTT.

The chain couples TRBV7-9 to TRBJ2-3; D gene unclear. The CDR3 spans 12 residues. The germline V gene has CDR1 SEHNR and CDR2 FQNEAQ (reference sequence). V lost 6 bases and J 9 bases, leaving 13 bases between the germline ends. DNA of the CDR3: TGTGCCAGCAGGATAACGGAGAGAACGCAGTATTTT. It yields the protein CASRITERTQYF. The variable domain in full, with the rest retrieved from reference TRBV7-9 and TRBJ2-3, is DTGVSQNPRHKITKRGQNVTFRCDPISEHNRLYWYRQTLGQGPEFLTYFQNEAQLEKSRLLSDRFSAERPKGSFSTLEIQRTEQGDSAMYLCASRITERTQYFGPGTRLTVL.

Only one count was recorded for this clone. The chain employs TRBV5-5 and TRBJ2-3, with 10 positions matching TRBD2. V was clipped by 3 bases and J by 0 bases; unmatched bases: 4. CDR3 length: 16 residues. From germline, CDR1 is SGHKS and CDR2 YYEKEE (reference sequence). CDR3 sequence reads: CASSSGLAESTDTQYF. In DNA, the CDR3 is TGTGCCAGCAGCTCCGGACTAGCGGAGAGCACAGATACGCAGTATTTT.

The V gene is TRBV5-5, the J gene TRBJ2-7; 8 bases are a match to TRBD1. The germline V gene encodes CDR1 SGHKS and CDR2 YYEKEE (reference sequence). The length of the CDR3 is 15 residues. Unmatched junction bases numbered 10, after V lost 4 bases and J lost 4 bases. The CDR3 region is CASSQWTGSGYEQYF. In DNA form, the CDR3 reads TGTGCCAGCAGCCAATGGACAGGGTCTGGATACGAGCAGTACTTC. The full variable domain, completed using reference TRBV5-5 and TRBJ2-7, is DAGVTQSPTHLIKTRGQQVTLRCSPISGHKSVSWYQQVLGQGPQFIFQYYEKEERGRGNFPDRFSARQFPNYSSELNVNALLLGDSALYLCASSQWTGSGYEQYFGPGTRLTVT.

The chain uses TRBV21-1 and TRBJ2-1. TRBV21-1 counts as a pseudogene. The CDR3 runs 18 residues. CDR3 loop: CASSHETGQRPFYNEQFF. The CDR3 DNA follows: TGTGCCAGCAGCCACGAAACGGGCCAGCGACCCTTTTACAATGAGCAGTTCTTC.

The chain links TRBV11-3 to TRBJ1-1; a weak D match, TRBD1 (6 bases). The CDR3 runs 13 residues. Trimming took off 5 bases at V and 2 bases at J, with 9 bases between the two ends. CDR1 SGHNT and CDR2 YENEEA come from the germline V gene. The CDR3 nucleotides read TGTGCCAGCAGCATGGACAGAAACACTGAAGCTTTCTTT. Its protein is CASSMDRNTEAFF.

V gene TRBV29-1 combines with J gene TRBJ2-5; D perhaps matches TRBD2 (6 bases). The CDR3 loop spans 13 amino acids. V lost 4 bases to trimming and J lost 4 bases, with 13 bases between them. Germline V gene sequence: CDR1 SQVTM, CDR2 ANQGSEA. This chain's CDR3 is CSVVVTGGETQYF. The CDR3 DNA follows: TGCAGCGTTGTAGTCACCGGGGGAGAGACCCAGTACTTC.

As to this clone: The same CDR3 can be traced to other DNA sequences in this sample. The chain recombines TRBV28 with TRBJ2-7; unclear D gene. Trimming took off 3 bases at V and 4 bases at J, with 7 bases between the two ends. The V gene's germline CDR1 is MDHEN and CDR2 SYDVKM. This CDR3 has 12 residues. The CDR3 spells CASSFSFYEQYF. In DNA form, the CDR3 reads TGTGCCAGCAGTTTTTCCTTTTACGAGCAGTACTTC.

This clone was seen once. The gene calls are TRBV5-4 and TRBJ1-4; D is ambiguous. V was shortened by 3 bases and J by 8 bases, with 11 bases between the two germline ends. The V gene's germline CDR1 is SGHNT and CDR2 YYREEE (reference sequence). This CDR3 comprises 13 residues. CDR3 in DNA: TGTGCCAGCAGCTCAACGGTTAGAGAAAAACTGTTTTTT. It yields the protein CASSSTVREKLFF.

The rearrangement links TRBV4-3 to TRBJ1-5; no clear D. The CDR3 runs 13 residues. V lost 0 bases, J lost 10 bases, and 10 bases lay in between. Germline CDR1 is LGHNA and CDR2 is YSLEER. The chain's CDR3 is CASSQDPLYPQHF. The CDR3 bases are TGCGCCAGCAGCCAAGATCCCCTCTACCCCCAGCATTTT.

The chain carries TRBV7-2 and TRBJ2-5; a possible D gene is TRBD2 (5 bases). The CDR3 covers 13 residues. Germline-derived CDR1 and CDR2 are SGHTA and FQGNSA. V dropped 5 bases and J dropped 5 bases, with 12 bases sitting between them. CDR3 sequence reads: CASSPDGVETQYF. CDR3 sequence (DNA): TGTGCCAGCAGCCCGGACGGGGTGGAGACCCAGTACTTC.

The chain employs TRBV7-6 and TRBJ2-7, with 8 bases that match TRBD1. The CDR3 contains 16 residues. Germline V CDR1 and CDR2: SGHVS, FNYEAQ. V dropped 2 bases and J dropped 6; count of bases not matched to a gene: 12. CDR3 loop: CASSLIGTGVGGEQYF. CDR3 sequence (DNA): TGTGCCAGCAGCTTAATCGGGACAGGCGTAGGCGGCGAGCAGTACTTC.